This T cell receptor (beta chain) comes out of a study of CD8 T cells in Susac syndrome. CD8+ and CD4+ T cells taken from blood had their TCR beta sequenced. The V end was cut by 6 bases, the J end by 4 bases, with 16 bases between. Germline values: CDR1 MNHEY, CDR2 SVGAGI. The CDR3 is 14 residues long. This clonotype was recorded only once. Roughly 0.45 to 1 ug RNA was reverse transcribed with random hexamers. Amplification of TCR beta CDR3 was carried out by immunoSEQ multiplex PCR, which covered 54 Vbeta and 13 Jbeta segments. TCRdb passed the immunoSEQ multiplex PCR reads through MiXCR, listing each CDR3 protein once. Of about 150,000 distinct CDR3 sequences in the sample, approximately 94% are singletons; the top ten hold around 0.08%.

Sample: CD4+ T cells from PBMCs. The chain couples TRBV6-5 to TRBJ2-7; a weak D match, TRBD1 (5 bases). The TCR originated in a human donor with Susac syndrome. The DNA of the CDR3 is TGTGCCAGCAGAAGAACAGGTGACAATTACGAGCAGTACTTC. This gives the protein CASRRTGDNYEQYF.